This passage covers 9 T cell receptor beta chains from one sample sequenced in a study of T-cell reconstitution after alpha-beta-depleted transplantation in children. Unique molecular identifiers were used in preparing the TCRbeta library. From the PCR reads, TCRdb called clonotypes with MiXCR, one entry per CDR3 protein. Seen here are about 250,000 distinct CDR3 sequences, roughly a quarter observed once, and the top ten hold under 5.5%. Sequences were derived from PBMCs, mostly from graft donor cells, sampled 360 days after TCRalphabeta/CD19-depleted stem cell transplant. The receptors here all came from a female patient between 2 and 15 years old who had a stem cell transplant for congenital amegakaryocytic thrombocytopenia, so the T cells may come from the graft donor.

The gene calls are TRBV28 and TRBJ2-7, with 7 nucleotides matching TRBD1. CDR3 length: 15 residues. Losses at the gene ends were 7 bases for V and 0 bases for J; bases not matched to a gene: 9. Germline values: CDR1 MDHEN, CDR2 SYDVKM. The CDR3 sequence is CASIEAGGSSYEQYF. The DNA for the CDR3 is TGTGCCAGCATCGAAGCAGGGGGTAGCTCCTACGAGCAGTACTTC.

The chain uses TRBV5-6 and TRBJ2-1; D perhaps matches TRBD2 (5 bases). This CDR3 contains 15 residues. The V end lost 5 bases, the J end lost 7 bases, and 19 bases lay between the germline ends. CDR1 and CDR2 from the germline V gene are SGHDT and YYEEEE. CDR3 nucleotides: TGTGCCAGCAGTTCATCGGGATATAGTCAAAATGAGCAGTTCTTC. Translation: CASSSSGYSQNEQFF.

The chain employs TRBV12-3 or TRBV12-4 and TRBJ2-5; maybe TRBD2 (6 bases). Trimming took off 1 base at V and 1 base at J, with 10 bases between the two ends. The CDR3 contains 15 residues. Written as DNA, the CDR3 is TGTGCCAGCAGTTTAGGCGGGGCTTTCCAAGAGACCCAGTACTTC. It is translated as CASSLGGAFQETQYF.

This chain's CDR3 is CASVNGVNYGYTF. Written as DNA, the CDR3 is TGTGCCAGCGTTAATGGGGTTAACTATGGCTACACCTTC. V is TRBV2 and J is TRBJ1-2; D unclear. Deletions cut 8 bases from V and 1 base from J, with 11 bases between. The CDR3 is made up of 13 amino acids. Germline CDR1 reads SNHLY; CDR2 reads FYNNEI.

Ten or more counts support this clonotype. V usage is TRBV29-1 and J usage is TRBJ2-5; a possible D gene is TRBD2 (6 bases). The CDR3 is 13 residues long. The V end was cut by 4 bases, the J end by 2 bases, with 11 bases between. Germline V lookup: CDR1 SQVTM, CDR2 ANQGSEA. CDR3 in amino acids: CSVGGGPQETQYF. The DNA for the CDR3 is TGCAGCGTTGGAGGAGGGCCGCAAGAGACCCAGTACTTC. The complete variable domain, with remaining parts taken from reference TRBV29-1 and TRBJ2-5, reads SAVISQKPSRDICQRGTSLTIQCQVDSQVTMMFWYRQQPGQSLTLIATANQGSEATYESGFVIDKFPISRPNLTFSTLTVSNMSPEDSSIYLCSVGGGPQETQYFGPGTRLLVL.

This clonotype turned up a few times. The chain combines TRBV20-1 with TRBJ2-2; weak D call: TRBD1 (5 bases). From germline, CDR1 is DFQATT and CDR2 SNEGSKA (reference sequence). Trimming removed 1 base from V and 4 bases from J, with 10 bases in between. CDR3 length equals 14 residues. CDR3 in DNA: TGCAGTGCTAGAGTAGGGGTGGGCACCGGGGAGCTGTTTTTT. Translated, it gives CSARVGVGTGELFF.

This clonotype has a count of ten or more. The DNA for the CDR3 is TGTGCCAGCAGCCCCAGCCCTACAGGGAATGAGCAGTTCTTC. Translating it yields CASSPSPTGNEQFF. This chain links TRBV12-3 or TRBV12-4 with TRBJ2-1; D might be TRBD1 (6 bases). CDR3 length: 14 amino acids. V dropped 6 bases and J dropped 7 bases, with 16 bases sitting between them.

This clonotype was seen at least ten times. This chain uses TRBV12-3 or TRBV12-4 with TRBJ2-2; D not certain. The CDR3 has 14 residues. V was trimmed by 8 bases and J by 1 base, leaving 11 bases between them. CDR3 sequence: CASQKERNTGELFF. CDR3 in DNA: TGTGCCAGCCAAAAAGAGAGGAACACCGGGGAGCTGTTTTTT.

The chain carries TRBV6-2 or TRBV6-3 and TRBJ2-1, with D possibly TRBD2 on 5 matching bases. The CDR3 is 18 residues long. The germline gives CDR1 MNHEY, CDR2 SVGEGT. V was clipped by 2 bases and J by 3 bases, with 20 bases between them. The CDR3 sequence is CASSYGPEYERNYNEQFF. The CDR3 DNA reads TGTGCCAGCAGTTACGGGCCCGAGTATGAGCGGAACTACAATGAGCAGTTCTTC.